These T cell receptor beta chains were read from a single sample in a study of control samples from healthy donors and cancer patients. The repertoire was sequenced with immunoSEQ multiplex PCR; TCRdb's copy has only in-frame clones and lacks some. The sample includes about 250,000 clones, over 75% of them seen just once. Source material: PBMCs. The receptors come from a woman aged 60-75 years with lung cancer. Each CDR3 is given without its conserved first and last residue.

TRBJ1-2 TRBV7-9 10 ASSLQTYGYT
TRBJ1-2 TRBV18 11 ASSPGQLSGYT
TRBJ2-1 TRBV5-4 12 ASSQKDYYNEQF
TRBJ1-3 TRBV5-1 13 ASSFNSLSGNTIY
TRBJ2-1 TRBV5-1 12 ASSLTGVQNEQF
TRBJ2-3 TRBV6-6 12 ASSSPQATDTQY
TRBJ1-5 TRBV2 11 ASSEFRNQPQH
TRBJ2-7 TRBV28 13 ASSGGPGDIDEQY
TRBJ2-1 TRBV18 12 ASSPGLTGGEQF
TRBJ1-6 TRBV2 12 ASSEAVPSSPLH
TRBJ2-1 TRBV28 12 ASNLPSGNDEQF
TRBJ2-5 TRBV9 11 ASSSGIQETQY
TRBJ1-1 TRBV7-8 13 ASSRILNRWPEAF